This TCR beta chain was recorded in a study of cytomegalovirus exposure and HLA in healthy donors. The CDR3 extends over 14 amino acids. V was cut by 0 bases and J by 6 bases, with 10 bases left in between. CDR1 is MNHEY, CDR2 SVGAGI, per germline. Both 60 Vbeta primers and 13 Jbeta primers went into the PCR. In the original workflow: In a later analysis, the count reached tens of millions of unique TCR beta chains, with approximately 10 million shared. Only in-frame clones appear in the TCRdb table, and some are missing; sequencing was by immunoSEQ multiplex PCR. The V and J calls and clone size come from that table; D and trimming were worked out from the DNA. The sample yields more than 100,000 clones, about two thirds seen once.

The sequence was collected from a woman between 40 and 55 years old in good health and CMV-seropositive. This rearrangement joins TRBV6-5 to TRBJ2-3; no clear D. The sequenced material came from PBMCs. The CDR3 loop reads CASSYSLTRDTQYF. Here the CDR3 DNA reads TGTGCCAGCAGTTACTCGTTGACTCGGGATACGCAGTATTTT.